This record looks at one T cell receptor beta chain sequence and its context. The sample belongs to a study of blood T cell repertoires in COVID-19. Across the whole study: COVID-19 samples from acute and convalescent phases originated in the United States, Italy and Spain. From T cells, B-cell-depleted T cells, or PBMCs came the material, which was cDNA or gDNA.

The CDR3 length is 14 residues. The germline V gene encodes CDR1 WNHNN and CDR2 SYGVQD (reference sequence). Trimming took 0 bases from V and 1 from J, leaving 7 bases between them. In the original analysis: Estimates of nucleated cell counts were drawn from the amplification of reference gene primers. The assay was immunoSEQ multiplex PCR, and TCRdb's table has in-frame clones only and misses some. The DNA was the basis for D and trimming; V, J and clone size are from that table. This table holds about 130,000 clones, roughly two thirds found once. Sequenced input: peripheral blood. The clonotype originates from a woman in her seventies with acute or convalescent COVID-19. V and J are TRBV10-1 and TRBJ2-7; possibly TRBD2 for D (5 bases). The CDR3 loop is CASSESGGSYEQYF. The DNA for the CDR3 is TGCGCCAGCAGTGAGTCTGGCGGGTCCTACGAGCAGTACTTC.